The 20 T cell receptor beta chains below come from one sample, sequenced in a study of T-cell memory formation after mild COVID-19. Using its own MiXCR run on the 5' RACE reads, TCRdb lists one record per CDR3 protein. Among about 440,000 distinct CDR3 sequences listed, 20% were seen once. The specimen was PBMCs or a T cell subset sorted from them (not recorded which). These receptors all come from an adult woman who had mild COVID-19 (a few samples of this study predate the infection). Cell type and time point are not known.

The sample holds a few counts of this clonotype. The gene calls are TRBV25-1 and TRBJ2-2; D may be TRBD2 (5 bases). The CDR3 contains 13 residues. V lost 4 bases to trimming and J lost 7 bases, with 10 bases between them. Germline loops: CDR1 MGHDK, CDR2 SYGVNS. In nucleotides, the CDR3 is TGTGCCAGCAGTGCCTGGGAGAGCGGGGAGCTGTTTTTT. Translation gives CASSAWESGELFF.

The chain joins TRBV20-1 to TRBJ2-7; D is uncertain. V gave up 3 bases and J gave up 6 bases, with 9 bases separating them. The length of the CDR3 is 11 residues. Looked up from germline, CDR1 is DFQATT and CDR2 is SNEGSKA (reference sequence). The CDR3 is CSARGLTEQYF. CDR3 in DNA: TGCAGTGCTAGGGGTCTTACCGAGCAGTACTTC.

The gene calls are TRBV7-9 and TRBJ2-1, with 8 bases lining up with TRBD1. Germline V gene data show CDR1 as SEHNR and CDR2 as FQNEAQ (reference sequence). The CDR3 is 15 residues long. V shed 1 base, J shed 2 bases, and the junction held 1 base outside the gene matches. The chain's CDR3 is CASSLEQGAYNEQFF. DNA of the CDR3: TGTGCCAGCAGCTTAGAACAGGGGGCCTACAATGAGCAGTTCTTC. Together with reference TRBV7-9 and TRBJ2-1, the CDR3 gives the full variable domain: DTGVSQNPRHKITKRGQNVTFRCDPISEHNRLYWYRQTLGQGPEFLTYFQNEAQLEKSRLLSDRFSAERPKGSFSTLEIQRTEQGDSAMYLCASSLEQGAYNEQFFGPGTRLTVL.

The chain carries TRBV6-2 or TRBV6-3 and TRBJ1-6; TRBD1 agrees at 8 bases. The CDR3 extends over 16 amino acids. Germline V CDR1 and CDR2: MNHEY, SVGEGT. V was pared by 6 bases and J by 9 bases, with 13 bases of the junction left unmatched. CDR3 protein: CASRHPTGGNGSPLHF. CDR3 DNA sequence: TGTGCCAGCAGACATCCCACAGGGGGAAATGGTTCACCCCTCCACTTT.

This clonotype came up a few times. This rearrangement joins TRBV9 to TRBJ2-1; 10 nucleotides agree with TRBD2. J gave up 5 bases and V 0 bases, and 5 bases lay outside the gene matches. Per the germline V gene, CDR1 is SGDLS and CDR2 is YYNGEE. The CDR3 spans 16 residues. In nucleotides, the CDR3 is TGTGCCAGCAGCGTAGGTCTAGCGGGGGTTGACAATGAGCAGTTCTTC. Its protein product is CASSVGLAGVDNEQFF.

This clonotype was seen more than once but under ten times. V is TRBV2 and J is TRBJ2-7; D is perhaps TRBD2 (5 bases). The CDR3 has 10 amino acids. Germline V gene lookup returns CDR1 SNHLY and CDR2 FYNNEI. V lost 7 bases and J 6 bases, leaving 7 bases between the germline ends. CDR3 DNA sequence: TGTGCCAGCAACGGAGGCGAGCAGTACTTC. Translation gives CASNGGEQYF.

This clonotype was observed at least ten times. CDR3 loop: CASSLGQGSEAFF. DNA of the CDR3: TGCGCCAGCAGCTTGGGGCAGGGCTCTGAAGCTTTCTTT. The V and J genes are TRBV5-1 and TRBJ1-1; D possibly corresponds to TRBD1 (5 bases). V shed 0 bases and J shed 6 bases, with 9 bases lying between them. This CDR3 comprises 13 residues. Germline CDR1 is SGHRS and CDR2 is YFSETQ.

This clonotype has a single count. The rearrangement uses TRBV20-1 and TRBJ2-1; possibly TRBD1 or TRBD2 for D (6 bases each). CDR3 length equals 13 residues. Trimming shortened V by 3 bases and J by 12 bases, and 18 bases separated the two germline ends. Germline-derived CDR1 and CDR2 are DFQATT and SNEGSKA (reference sequence). The chain's CDR3 is CSAREGTPRGQFF. The CDR3 DNA reads TGCAGTGCTAGGGAAGGGACTCCCAGGGGGCAGTTCTTC.

The chain employs TRBV7-2 and TRBJ1-1; weak D call: TRBD1 (5 bases). This CDR3 region has 14 residues. Germline CDR1 reads SGHTA; CDR2 reads FQGNSA. V lost 1 base, J lost 0 bases, and 6 bases lay in between. CDR3 sequence: CASSLGRVNTEAFF. In nucleotides, the CDR3 is TGTGCCAGCAGCTTAGGCAGGGTGAACACTGAAGCTTTCTTT.

This clonotype was picked up many times. The chain has TRBV19 and TRBJ2-1; possible D gene TRBD1, 6 bases. V lost 3 bases and J lost 7, with 13 bases in between. The CDR3 is 14 residues long. CDR1 LNHDA and CDR2 SQIVND come from the germline V gene (reference sequence). CDR3 loop: CASSMPSGANEQFF. For the CDR3, the DNA is TGTGCCAGTAGTATGCCCTCAGGGGCTAATGAGCAGTTCTTC.

This clonotype turned up a few times. CDR3 nucleotide sequence: TGTGCCAGCAGCTTGCGGGGGCGCCTGAACACTGAAGCTTTCTTT. This gives the protein CASSLRGRLNTEAFF. The chain is built from TRBV5-6 and TRBJ1-1, with D possibly being TRBD1 (6 bases). Germline V lookup: CDR1 SGHDT, CDR2 YYEEEE. Trimming removed 1 base from V and 0 bases from J, with 10 bases in between. This CDR3 has 15 amino acids.

This clonotype was seen only a few times. CDR3 protein: CSAPEFDREGKETQYF. The CDR3 DNA reads TGCAGTGCTCCCGAATTTGACAGGGAGGGCAAAGAGACCCAGTACTTC. V and J are TRBV20-1 and TRBJ2-5, with D perhaps assigned TRBD1 or TRBD2 (7 bases each). V lost 5 bases and J lost 3, with 22 bases in between. Germline V gives CDR1 DFQATT, CDR2 SNEGSKA (reference sequence). The CDR3 length is 16 residues.

For this clonotype: One end of the junction varies from germline; a read error may be responsible. The J gene is TRBJ2-5, the V gene TRBV20-1; D unresolved. The CDR3 is 11 residues long. Germline V gives CDR1 DFQATT, CDR2 SNEGSKA (reference sequence). The CDR3 sequence is CSSRSEETQYF. The CDR3 nucleotides read TGCAGTTCTAGGAGTGAAGAGACCCAGTACTTC.

The chain recombines TRBV27 with TRBJ1-5, with 9 positions matching TRBD1. The J segment lost 5 bases and the V segment lost 4 bases, leaving 6 bases of the junction unmatched. The germline gives CDR1 MNHEY, CDR2 SMNVEV (reference sequence). CDR3 length: 15 residues. The CDR3 reads CASSWGQGFDQPQHF. The DNA of the CDR3 is TGTGCCAGCAGTTGGGGACAGGGATTCGATCAGCCCCAGCATTTT.

This clonotype was picked up a small number of times. CDR3 in DNA: TGCGCCAGCAGCTTGGCAGCCTCGAACACTGAAGCTTTCTTT. It specifies CASSLAASNTEAFF. The V gene is TRBV5-1, the J gene TRBJ1-1, with D unresolved. V lost 0 bases, J lost 1 base, and 7 bases lay in between. Germline V gene sequence: CDR1 SGHRS, CDR2 YFSETQ. The CDR3 has 14 amino acids.

This clonotype appeared a few times. The chain carries TRBV6-2 or TRBV6-3 and TRBJ2-1; 13 bases line up with TRBD2. Germline CDR1 reads MNHEY; CDR2 reads SVGEGT. J lost 7 bases, V lost 4 bases, and 7 bases had no gene match. The CDR3 loop spans 16 amino acids. The CDR3 sequence is CASSSSGLAGVNEQFF. CDR3 nucleotides: TGTGCCAGCAGTTCATCCGGACTAGCGGGAGTTAATGAGCAGTTCTTC.

The V gene is TRBV6-1, the J gene TRBJ1-5; the match to TRBD1 covers 10 bases. Germline V gene lookup returns CDR1 MNHNS and CDR2 SASEGT. V was pared by 6 bases and J by 0 bases, with 8 bases of the junction left unmatched. This CDR3 has 17 residues. The CDR3 nucleotides are TGTGCCAGCAGGGGGACAGGGGTCCCGTATAGCAATCAGCCCCAGCATTTT. Its protein product is CASRGTGVPYSNQPQHF.

V usage is TRBV12-3 or TRBV12-4 and J usage is TRBJ1-6, with D unclear. V lost 4 bases and J 8 bases, leaving 3 bases between the germline ends. The CDR3 runs to 11 residues. CDR3 amino acids: CASSSDSPLHF. The CDR3 region has the DNA TGTGCCAGCAGTTCAGATTCACCCCTCCACTTT.

This clonotype showed up just a few times. The chain joins TRBV7-3 to TRBJ1-2; TRBD1 matches 7 bases. The CDR3 has 13 amino acids. V lost 4 bases, J lost 9 bases, and 8 bases stayed unmatched. Germline V gene data show CDR1 as SGHTA and CDR2 as FQGTGA. CDR3 loop: CASSSPATGSYTF. The CDR3, as DNA: TGTGCCAGCAGCTCCCCGGCGACAGGGAGCTACACCTTC.

The gene calls are TRBV3-1 and TRBJ1-2, with D perhaps matching TRBD1 (6 bases). There are 15 residues in the CDR3. Per germline, CDR1 LGHDT and CDR2 YNNKEL (reference sequence). V dropped 4 bases and J dropped 4 bases, with 16 bases sitting between them. This CDR3 is CASSPPRGLRYGYTF. Written as DNA, the CDR3 is TGTGCCAGCAGCCCGCCCCGGGGGCTTCGCTATGGCTACACCTTC.